One sample yielded the 26 T cell receptor beta chains listed below, sequenced in a study of neoadjuvant anti-PD-1 for oral cavity cancer. Data came from immunoSEQ multiplex PCR; TCRdb stores just in-frame clones and leaves some out. The sample includes approximately 14,000 clones, roughly 72% of them seen just once. The source was PBMCs, collected before nivolumab (anti-PD-1) treatment. These receptor sequences come from a person aged 40 to 85 with oral cavity squamous cell carcinoma.

Only a few counts were recorded for this clone. The chain carries TRBV29-1 and TRBJ2-1, with D uncertain. CDR3 length: 13 amino acids. The germline V gene has CDR1 SQVTM and CDR2 ANQGSEA. Trimming left V 2 bases short and J 3 bases short, with 8 bases between. As DNA, the CDR3 is TGCAGCGTTGAAATTGTCGACTACAATGAGCAGTTCTTC. Amino acids: CSVEIVDYNEQFF.

This chain uses TRBV5-1 with TRBJ2-2; the D gene is possibly TRBD1 (5 bases). V was pared by 4 bases and J by 1 base, with 5 bases between. CDR1 and CDR2 from the germline V gene are SGHRS and YFSETQ. CDR3 length: 13 residues. The CDR3 DNA sequence: TGCGCCAGCAGCCAGGGGAACACCGGGGAGCTGTTTTTT. It yields the protein CASSQGNTGELFF.

The chain uses TRBV19 and TRBJ1-2; D call uncertain. CDR3 size: 14 residues. V lost 4 bases, J lost 5 bases, and 14 bases lay in between. CDR1 and CDR2 from the germline V gene are LNHDA and SQIVND (reference sequence). This CDR3 is CASSTQTRGYGYTF. The CDR3 DNA sequence: TGTGCCAGTAGTACCCAGACCCGCGGGTATGGCTACACCTTC.

The V gene is TRBV4-1, the J gene TRBJ2-1; no clear D. The ends were cut back, 2 bases at V and 0 bases at J, with 11 bases in the middle. Germline V gene data show CDR1 as MGHRA and CDR2 as YSYEKL. This CDR3 spans 16 amino acids. The CDR3 nucleotides read TGCGCCAGCAGCCAATTAGCCTTAGGCTCCTACAATGAGCAGTTCTTC. Amino acids: CASSQLALGSYNEQFF.

V is TRBV11-2 and J is TRBJ1-1; D uncertain. The CDR3 spans 12 residues. Germline assignment: CDR1 SGHAT and CDR2 FQNNGV. The V and J ends lost 3 bases and 3 bases respectively, with 5 bases between them. Here the CDR3 DNA reads TGTGCCAGCAGCTTTCCTCACACTGAAGCTTTCTTT. This sequence encodes CASSFPHTEAFF.

This clone has just a few counts. The V call is TRBV5-4, the J call TRBJ1-1; 7 bases are shared with TRBD1. The germline gives CDR1 SGHNT, CDR2 YYREEE (reference sequence). V dropped 1 base and J dropped 4; count of bases not matched to a gene: 1. This CDR3 comprises 13 residues. The CDR3 DNA reads TGTGCCAGCAGCTTGCAGGGGGTCACTGAAGCTTTCTTT. It codes for CASSLQGVTEAFF.

V is TRBV11-3 and J is TRBJ2-2, with 7 positions matching TRBD2. The ends lost 1 base at V and 5 bases at J; junction bases unmatched: 4. Germline loops: CDR1 SGHNT, CDR2 YENEEA. This CDR3 is built from 15 residues. The DNA of the CDR3 is TGTGCCAGCAGCTTAGGATTCGGGGGGACCGGGGAGCTGTTTTTT. Translating gives CASSLGFGGTGELFF.

This sequence joins TRBV15 and TRBJ1-4; no clear D. Trimming removed 3 bases at V and 8 bases at J, with 13 bases between. Germline V CDR1 and CDR2: LNHNV, YYDKDF (reference sequence). The CDR3 length is 14 residues. In DNA, the CDR3 is TGTGCCACCAGCAGTCGCGGAGTGGGAGAAAAACTGTTTTTT. Its protein is CATSSRGVGEKLFF.

The gene calls are TRBV5-4 and TRBJ2-5, with TRBD2 identical over 8 bases. Germline V lookup: CDR1 SGHNT, CDR2 YYREEE (reference sequence). The CDR3 covers 14 residues. V was pared by 3 bases and J by 5 bases, with 6 bases of the junction left unmatched. Here the CDR3 reads CASSSKRESETQYF. In DNA, the CDR3 is TGTGCCAGCAGCTCAAAGCGGGAGTCGGAGACCCAGTACTTC.

V usage is TRBV7-9 and J usage is TRBJ1-2; no clear D. This CDR3 comprises 18 residues. Germline CDR1 and CDR2: SEHNR and FQNEAQ (reference sequence). Trimming removed 4 bases at V and 3 bases at J, with 24 bases between. The CDR3, as DNA: TGTGCCAGCAGCTCCACGACTTACTGGGCCCTCCGGGACTATGGCTACACCTTC. Amino acids: CASSSTTYWALRDYGYTF. Full variable domain (remainder filled in from reference TRBV7-9 and TRBJ1-2): DTGVSQNPRHKITKRGQNVTFRCDPISEHNRLYWYRQTLGQGPEFLTYFQNEAQLEKSRLLSDRFSAERPKGSFSTLEIQRTEQGDSAMYLCASSSTTYWALRDYGYTFGSGTRLTVV.

This chain links TRBV4-1 with TRBJ1-1; D gene uncertain. The V gene lost 1 base and the J gene lost 4 bases, with 19 bases spanning the gap. The CDR3 spans 17 residues. Germline V gives CDR1 MGHRA, CDR2 YSYEKL. CDR3 sequence: CASSQVDMGFASTEAFF. CDR3 bases: TGCGCCAGCAGCCAAGTCGATATGGGATTTGCGAGCACTGAAGCTTTCTTT.

The V call is TRBV18, the J call TRBJ2-5; TRBD1 matches at 9 bases. Trimming removed 6 bases from V and 3 bases from J; junction bases left unmatched: 11. CDR3 length: 16 amino acids. From germline, CDR1 is KGHSH and CDR2 LQKENI. Here the CDR3 DNA reads TGTGCCAGCTCGCCGACAGGGGGTCGGGTTAAAGAGACCCAGTACTTC. Translation: CASSPTGGRVKETQYF. The variable domain in full, with the rest retrieved from reference TRBV18 and TRBJ2-5, is NAGVMQNPRHLVRRRGQEARLRCSPMKGHSHVYWYRQLPEEGLKFMVYLQKENIIDESGMPKERFSAEFPKEGPSILRIQQVVRGDSAAYFCASSPTGGRVKETQYFGPGTRLLVL.

This sequence joins TRBV6-1 and TRBJ1-2; D unresolved. Germline-derived CDR1 and CDR2 are MNHNS and SASEGT. There are 14 residues in the CDR3. V lost 6 bases, J lost 8 bases, and 19 bases lay in between. The DNA for the CDR3 is TGTGCCAGCAGCTTGAGGACGGATCCGGGGGGCTACACCTTC. Protein: CASSLRTDPGGYTF.

This clone has just a few counts. V usage is TRBV6-6 and J usage is TRBJ2-7; 7 nucleotides agree with TRBD1. Looked up from germline, CDR1 is MNHNY and CDR2 is SVGAGI (reference sequence). Germline trimming cut 9 bases from V and 9 bases from J; bases unmatched to any gene: 8. The length of the CDR3 is 11 residues. CDR3 amino acids: CASGTDLLQYF. The CDR3 nucleotides are TGTGCCAGTGGGACAGACTTACTGCAGTACTTC.

V and J are TRBV19 and TRBJ2-1; 7 nucleotides align to TRBD1. Germline CDR1 is LNHDA and CDR2 is SQIVND (reference sequence). CDR3 length: 15 residues. V shed 3 bases and J 4 bases; nucleotides not matched to a gene: 6. The CDR3 DNA sequence: TGTGCCAGTAGTATTCCGGGACAGACGTACAATGAGCAGTTCTTC. Its protein is CASSIPGQTYNEQFF.

The rearrangement uses TRBV6-1 and TRBJ2-5; D could derive from TRBD1 or TRBD2 (5 bases each). The ends were cut back, 4 bases at V and 1 base at J, with 13 bases in the middle. The CDR3 runs 15 residues. Per the germline V gene, CDR1 is MNHNS and CDR2 is SASEGT. The CDR3 DNA sequence: TGTGCCAGCAGTGGTGAATCCGGGACCCAAGAGACCCAGTACTTC. Its protein is CASSGESGTQETQYF.

The chain couples TRBV30 to TRBJ1-1, with TRBD1 as a possible D gene (5 bases). This CDR3 comprises 13 residues. Germline V gene sequence: CDR1 GTSNPN, CDR2 SVGIG (reference sequence). Trimming took off 3 bases at V and 0 bases at J, with 8 bases between the two ends. The CDR3 protein is CAWRRDVNTEAFF. The CDR3 DNA reads as TGTGCCTGGAGACGGGACGTGAACACTGAAGCTTTCTTT.

This clone was seen a handful of times. V and J are TRBV9 and TRBJ1-3; D call uncertain. Trimming cost V 1 base and J 0 bases, with 8 bases left between them. This CDR3 comprises 15 residues. The V gene's germline CDR1 is SGDLS and CDR2 YYNGEE. The CDR3 protein is CASSVTTDSGNTIYF. The DNA of the CDR3 is TGTGCCAGCAGCGTAACCACAGACTCTGGAAACACCATATATTTT. Full variable domain (missing parts from reference TRBV9 and TRBJ1-3): DSGVTQTPKHLITATGQRVTLRCSPRSGDLSVYWYQQSLDQGLQFLIQYYNGEERAKGNILERFSAQQFPDLHSELNLSSLELGDSALYFCASSVTTDSGNTIYFGEGSWLTVV.

The rearrangement uses TRBV6-1 and TRBJ1-2; D is perhaps TRBD1 (5 bases). The CDR3 runs 14 residues. V gave up 8 bases and J gave up 8 bases, with 21 bases separating them. Germline V lookup: CDR1 MNHNS, CDR2 SASEGT. The CDR3 region is CASDSGTAIGGYTF. In nucleotides, the CDR3 is TGTGCCAGCGACTCCGGGACCGCAATTGGGGGCTACACCTTC.

The rearrangement uses TRBV7-9 and TRBJ2-7; TRBD1 is a possible D gene (5 bases). This CDR3 spans 17 amino acids. Trimming cost V 4 bases and J 6 bases, with 25 bases left between them. In germline, CDR1 is SEHNR, CDR2 FQNEAQ (reference sequence). Written as DNA, the CDR3 is TGTGCCAGCAGCTCCAACCCCTGGGGCAGGGAAACAAGCGAGCAGTACTTC. This sequence encodes CASSSNPWGRETSEQYF.

The chain combines TRBV6-6 with TRBJ2-5; D is perhaps TRBD1 or TRBD2 (6 bases each). The CDR3 is made up of 15 amino acids. V dropped 2 bases and J dropped 4 bases, with 14 bases sitting between them. Germline-derived CDR1 and CDR2 are MNHNY and SVGAGI (reference sequence). The CDR3 nucleotides read TGTGCCAGCAGTTACCCTGGGGGGCGGGGAGAGACCCAGTACTTC. Amino acids: CASSYPGGRGETQYF.

The V and J genes are TRBV7-2 and TRBJ1-1; no reliable D call. The germline CDR1 and CDR2 sequences are SGHTA and FQGNSA. The CDR3 has 15 residues. Trimming pared 4 bases from V and 0 bases from J, leaving 12 bases between. The CDR3 DNA sequence: TGTGCCAGCAGCTCAGTCGCCCTCCTGAACACTGAAGCTTTCTTT. It codes for CASSSVALLNTEAFF.

This clone was counted a few times. The J gene is TRBJ1-2, the V gene TRBV27; D gene ambiguous. This CDR3 has 15 residues. Germline CDR1 is MNHEY and CDR2 is SMNVEV (reference sequence). V was trimmed by 5 bases and J by 4 bases, leaving 17 bases between them. Here the CDR3 reads CASSANTQVVYGYTF. In DNA, the CDR3 is TGTGCCAGCAGTGCAAATACTCAGGTGGTCTATGGCTACACCTTC.

This clone was recorded once. This rearrangement joins TRBV6-1 to TRBJ2-1, with D unresolved. V lost 2 bases and J 6 bases, leaving 14 bases between the germline ends. Looked up from germline, CDR1 is MNHNS and CDR2 is SASEGT. The CDR3 totals 15 residues. CDR3 sequence reads: CASSEWLGVSNEQFF. In DNA form, the CDR3 reads TGTGCCAGCAGTGAATGGTTGGGCGTTAGCAATGAGCAGTTCTTC.

As concerns this clone: A read error may account for a junction end that differs from germline. This chain uses TRBV7-2 with TRBJ2-5; 12 positions match TRBD2. The germline V gene has CDR1 SGHTA and CDR2 FQGNSA. The CDR3 spans 14 residues. In nucleotides, the CDR3 is TGTGCCAGCAGCCTAGCGGGGGGGCAGGAGACCCAGTACTTC. Translated, it gives CASSLAGGQETQYF.

V usage is TRBV11-3 and J usage is TRBJ2-3; 8 positions match TRBD2. This CDR3 comprises 15 residues. In germline, CDR1 is SGHNT, CDR2 YENEEA. The trim removed 3 bases at V and 6 bases at J, leaving 8 bases unmatched. CDR3 sequence: CASSLWGSGTDTQYF. As DNA, the CDR3 is TGTGCCAGCAGCTTGTGGGGTAGCGGGACTGATACGCAGTATTTT.